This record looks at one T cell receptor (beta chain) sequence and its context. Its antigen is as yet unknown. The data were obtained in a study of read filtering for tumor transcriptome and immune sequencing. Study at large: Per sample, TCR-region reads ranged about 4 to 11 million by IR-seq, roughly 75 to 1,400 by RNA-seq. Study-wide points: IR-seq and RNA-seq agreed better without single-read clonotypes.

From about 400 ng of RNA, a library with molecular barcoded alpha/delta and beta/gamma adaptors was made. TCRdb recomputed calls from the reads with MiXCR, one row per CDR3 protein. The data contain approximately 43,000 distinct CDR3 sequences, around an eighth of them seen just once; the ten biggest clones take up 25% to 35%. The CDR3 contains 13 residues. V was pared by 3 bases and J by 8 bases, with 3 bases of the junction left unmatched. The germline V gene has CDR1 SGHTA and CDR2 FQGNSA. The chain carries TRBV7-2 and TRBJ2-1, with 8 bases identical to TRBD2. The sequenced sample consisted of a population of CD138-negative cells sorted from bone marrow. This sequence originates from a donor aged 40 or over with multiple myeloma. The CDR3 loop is CASSLTSAHEQFF. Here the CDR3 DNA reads TGTGCCAGCAGCTTGACTAGCGCACATGAGCAGTTCTTC.